A single sample gave rise to the 6 T cell receptor beta chains below, sequenced in a study of early T cells in non-severe SARS-CoV-2 infection (dated by TCRdb to about 2021). Libraries were constructed by 5' RACE. Instrument used: NextSeq 500. TCRdb ran its own pipeline on the public reads, namely fastp trimming at Q25 and MiXCR clone calling, and kept in-frame beta chains. Duplicate CDR3 protein sequences are folded into a single record with the most common DNA and genes. The sample table holds 100,000 to 150,000 distinct CDR3 sequences, of which about 16% were seen once. 20% to 25% of the sample belongs to the ten largest clones. The sample consisted of whole blood. Source of these receptors: an adult who was a healthcare worker with PCR-confirmed SARS-CoV-2 infection or an uninfected control (not recorded which).

This clonotype has a handful of counts. This chain links TRBV4-1 with TRBJ2-3; TRBD2 matches at 7 bases. The J segment lost 2 bases and the V segment lost 4 bases, leaving 6 bases of the junction unmatched. The CDR3 is 15 residues long. Germline CDR1 and CDR2: MGHRA and YSYEKL. Written as DNA, the CDR3 is TGCGCCAGCAGCCCATGGGGAGGGACCACAGATACGCAGTATTTT. Its protein is CASSPWGGTTDTQYF.

This chain joins TRBV20-1 and TRBJ2-1; D gene uncertain. CDR3 length: 14 amino acids. The V gene's germline CDR1 is DFQATT and CDR2 SNEGSKA (reference sequence). Between the trimmed V and J ends, which lost 3 bases and 6 bases, there was a span of 15 bases. The CDR3, as DNA: TGCAGTGCTAGTTGGCCAAACGGCGGCAATGAGCAGTTCTTC. This gives the protein CSASWPNGGNEQFF.

Here the CDR3 reads CASSKRGQGLDGGYTF. In nucleotides, the CDR3 is TGCGCCAGCAGCAAAAGAGGCCAGGGCCTAGATGGGGGCTACACCTTC. The chain has TRBV5-1 and TRBJ1-2, with a possible D match to TRBD1 (5 bases). V was trimmed by 4 bases and J by 8 bases, leaving 24 bases between them. The CDR3 loop spans 16 amino acids. CDR1 is SGHRS and CDR2 is YFSETQ in the germline V gene.

The gene calls are TRBV7-8 and TRBJ2-7, with TRBD2 matching over 7 bases. The CDR3 extends over 16 amino acids. V trimming: 2 bases; J trimming: 2 bases; junction bases outside the gene matches: 9. The germline gives CDR1 SGHVS, CDR2 FQNEAQ. The CDR3 nucleotides read TGTGCCAGCAGCTTAAGGGCAGGGCTAGCGGCCTACGAGCAGTACTTC. Translated, it gives CASSLRAGLAAYEQYF.

This clonotype showed up just a few times. The chain combines TRBV29-1 with TRBJ2-1, with TRBD2 as a possible D gene (6 bases). V shed 2 bases and J shed 0 bases, with 11 bases lying between them. Germline V lookup: CDR1 SQVTM, CDR2 ANQGSEA. The CDR3 is 15 residues long. DNA of the CDR3: TGCAGCGTTGAACCGTTGGGGGGCTCCTACAATGAGCAGTTCTTC. As protein: CSVEPLGGSYNEQFF.

Only a few counts were recorded for this clonotype. This chain joins TRBV20-1 and TRBJ2-3, with D perhaps TRBD1 (7 bases). Trimming pared 0 bases from V and 1 base from J, leaving 20 bases between. CDR3 size: 18 residues. Germline CDR1 and CDR2: DFQATT and SNEGSKA (reference sequence). CDR3 nucleotides: TGCAGTGCTAGAGATGATTGGGCGGAGGGGGCTGGCACAGATACGCAGTATTTT. It yields the protein CSARDDWAEGAGTDTQYF.